This T cell receptor beta chain was profiled in a study of CD8+ T cells in alopecia areata. Study background: Twice daily, treated patients received 5 to 10 mg of oral tofacitinib.

Study-wide points: Lesional scalp displayed greater clonality than normal scalp, most notably in alopecia totalis/universalis. Patients shared TCRs less clearly than mice did, possibly for HLA-related reasons.

Treatment defined: oral pan-JAK inhibitor, 5-10 mg twice daily. RNA was isolated and reverse transcribed to cDNA, the sequencing template. Profiled with immunoSEQ multiplex PCR; TCRdb holds only in-frame clones, not every one. The sample records approximately 210,000 clones, around 60% being singletons. Note on this clone: The antigen remains undetermined.

The TCR was taken from a human donor with alopecia areata. The specimen was CD4+ T cells sorted from blood, collected around week 49, from a patient treated with tofacitinib.

The CDR3 reads CASSQVGRGGSTDTQYF. The CDR3 DNA follows: TGTGCCAGCAGCCAAGTCGGGCGGGGGGGGAGCACAGATACGCAGTATTTT. This chain joins TRBV4-2 and TRBJ2-3; 9 positions agree with TRBD2. The trim removed 1 base at V and 0 bases at J, leaving 5 bases unmatched. The CDR3 is 17 residues long. Germline assignment: CDR1 LGHNA and CDR2 YNFKEQ.